This section outlines one T cell receptor beta chain sequence together with its context. The target of this receptor is not known. No base qualities exist here, and no much larger clone lies one base off it. This sample stems from a study of cytomegalovirus exposure and HLA in healthy donors (dated by TCRdb to between 2016 and 2019). For context, the study as a whole: The 666 repertoires of the first cohort and the roughly 120 validation repertoires were produced on the same platform, according to a later analysis. High-throughput TCR immunosequencing, statistical association of individual TCRs with disease status, and machine learning were combined to predict cytomegalovirus infection status. A separate validation cohort of roughly 110 different subjects was used in addition to the approximately 700-subject first cohort. The aim of the study was to test whether cataloging public T cell receptors could identify signatures of past pathogen exposure. Broader findings and caveats from the paper: Most TCR sequences were observed very rarely across donors, whereas some public TCRs were present in many individuals. The study gave a list of about 160 TCR beta chains associated with cytomegalovirus. A few of the identified cytomegalovirus-associated TCR beta chains were confirmed in vitro to be specific for cytomegalovirus antigens. Subsequent analysis determined that TCRs grouped into clusters in the first cohort also showed a tendency toward co-occurrence across the 130 or so validation repertoires, and 85% to 95% of cluster scores exceeded 0. The validation cohort had no HLA typing available for a later analysis, so co-occurrence within that cohort was assessed over all 130 or so repertoires. The authors suggested that the approach could potentially be extended to other disease states and immunological phenotypes. The classifier was reported to diagnose cytomegalovirus status with high specificity and sensitivity in both the original and validation cohorts.

Taken from cysteine to phenylalanine, the CDR3 has 14 residues. This entry keeps only the CDR3 DNA: 42 bases, framed from base 1. Per the germline V gene, LGHNA is the CDR1 and YNFKEQ is the CDR2. Germline trimming: 5 bases from V, 6 bases from J; junction bases outside gene matches: 6. The donors belonged to the validation cohort of about 110 subjects, which was separate from the roughly 670-subject first cohort. The library came from the immunoSEQ multiplex PCR assay. The published analysis was carried out like this. A statistical classification framework was developed to diagnose cytomegalovirus status using the catalog of TCR beta chain sequences. This immuneACCESS table, as held by TCRdb, lists in-frame sequences with V and J called but not all clones. Of the missing ones, under half trace to an unresolved V gene in checked studies; the others have no known cause. V and J calls plus clone size are reproduced from that table; the DNA served to infer D and trimming. The table for this sample lists 120,000 to 150,000 clones; roughly 91% of them were counted only once. Clones ranked in the top ten supply around 3.2% of the sample.

The sequence links TRBV4-2 to TRBJ1-4; TRBD1 matches 7 bases in the middle. Material: PBMCs. The source of this sequence is a woman under 30 in good health and CMV-seropositive. The nucleotide sequence reads TGTGCCAGCAGCACGGACAGGACCGATGAAAAACTGTTTTTT. Its protein reads: CASSTDRTDEKLFF.